These 8 T cell receptor beta chains originate from one sample sequenced in a study of type 1 regulatory T cells. No antigen is known for these receptors. TCRdb ran MiXCR on the reads and lists one entry per CDR3 protein. The data hold about 60,000 distinct CDR3 sequences, with less than 70% observed a single time. Material: cultured non-Tr1 T cells, either the whole culture or a sorted T cell fraction (not recorded which). The receptors derive from a human donor in good health.

This clonotype has a handful of counts. This chain joins TRBV5-1 and TRBJ2-3; no definite D call. The CDR3 runs to 14 residues. V gave up 0 bases and J gave up 0 bases, with 5 bases separating them. CDR1 and CDR2 from the germline V gene are SGHRS and YFSETQ. The CDR3 sequence: CASSLDGSTDTQYF. CDR3 DNA: TGCGCCAGCAGCTTGGACGGGAGCACAGATACGCAGTATTTT.

CDR3 sequence: CASSLEGGGSYAEAFF. The CDR3 coding sequence is TGTGCCAGCAGTTTAGAAGGGGGCGGCAGCTACGCTGAAGCTTTCTTT. The rearrangement uses TRBV28 and TRBJ1-1, with 7 bases lining up with TRBD1. The CDR3 extends over 16 amino acids. Germline assignment: CDR1 MDHEN and CDR2 SYDVKM. Unmatched junction bases numbered 12, after V lost 2 bases and J lost 6 bases.

V and J are TRBV7-2 and TRBJ2-3; a possible D gene is TRBD2 (5 bases). This CDR3 region has 15 residues. Trimming shortened V by 5 bases and J by 0 bases, and 12 bases separated the two germline ends. The germline V gene has CDR1 SGHTA and CDR2 FQGNSA. This chain's CDR3 is CASSADSFSTDTQYF. The CDR3 DNA follows: TGTGCCAGCAGCGCGGACTCGTTTAGCACAGATACGCAGTATTTT.

The table lists this clonotype with a few counts. The chain recombines TRBV6-2 or TRBV6-3 with TRBJ2-1; TRBD2 aligns across 13 bases. This CDR3 has 16 amino acids. Losses at the gene ends were 6 bases for V and 8 bases for J; bases not matched to a gene: 10. Looked up from germline, CDR1 is MNHEY and CDR2 is SVGEGT. CDR3 region: CASRLPGLAGNHEQFF. As DNA, the CDR3 is TGTGCCAGCAGACTTCCGGGACTAGCGGGAAATCATGAGCAGTTCTTC.

The chain is built from TRBV4-3 and TRBJ2-3, with 7 bases that match TRBD1. V lost 1 base and J lost 2; bases outside the gene matches: 6. The CDR3 is 16 amino acids. CDR1 and CDR2 from the germline V gene are LGHNA and YSLEER. For the CDR3, the DNA is TGCGCCAGCAGCCAAGTATGGGGACAGAACACAGATACGCAGTATTTT. Protein product: CASSQVWGQNTDTQYF.

DNA for the CDR3: TGTGCCAGCAGTTTAGCTAGCGCCAGAGACAATGAGCAGTTCTTC. Its protein product is CASSLASARDNEQFF. The chain links TRBV12-3 or TRBV12-4 to TRBJ2-1; possible D gene TRBD2, 5 bases. V was pared by 0 bases and J by 5 bases, with 11 bases between. CDR3 length equals 15 residues.

The rearrangement links TRBV18 to TRBJ1-3; D is undetermined. The CDR3 runs to 14 residues. V lost 6 bases and J lost 1, with 10 bases in between. Per germline, CDR1 KGHSH and CDR2 LQKENI. CDR3 protein: CASSQDNSGNTIYF. CDR3 nucleotide sequence: TGTGCCAGCTCCCAAGACAATTCTGGAAACACCATATATTTT.

The CDR3 nucleotides read TGTGCCAGCAGCCAAGGAACGGGGGTGCCGGAGACCCAGTACTTC. As protein: CASSQGTGVPETQYF. This chain uses TRBV5-6 with TRBJ2-5, with a weak D call TRBD2 (6 bases). CDR1 SGHDT and CDR2 YYEEEE come from the germline V gene. The CDR3 sequence is 15 residues long. Trimming cost V 4 bases and J 5 bases, with 18 bases left between them. The complete variable domain, with remaining parts taken from reference TRBV5-6 and TRBJ2-5, reads DAGVTQSPTHLIKTRGQQVTLRCSPKSGHDTVSWYQQALGQGPQFIFQYYEEEERQRGNFPDRFSGHQFPNYSSELNVNALLLGDSALYLCASSQGTGVPETQYFGPGTRLLVL.